A single TCR beta chain is shown here with its context. Its specificity is not known. PCR primers comprised 60 Vbeta and 13 Jbeta primers. In the original processing: Later reanalysis found about 78 million unique TCR beta chains, approximately 11 million of them shared. The assay was immunoSEQ multiplex PCR, and TCRdb's table has in-frame clones only and misses some. V, J and clone size are those of that table, while D and trimming were read from the DNA. The repertoire holds 80,000 to 100,000 clones, with roughly four fifths as singletons. The sample originates from a study of cytomegalovirus exposure and HLA in healthy donors. Overall study results and limits: It was shown in a later analysis that HLA-associated TCR beta chains were more clonally expanded than other, equally common chains. Several of the most significant clusters appeared linked to common viral pathogens, based on a later analysis. Productive rates of about 90% or about 30% were seen for most TCR beta V segments in an earlier analysis.

The clonotype originates from a man in his forties in good health and CMV-seropositive. The sample was PBMCs.

DNA for the CDR3: TGTGCCAGCAGTTTTGTCGGGACAGGGAACACCGGGGAGCTGTTTTTT. It translates to CASSFVGTGNTGELFF. This chain links TRBV27 with TRBJ2-2; 8 bases are a match to TRBD1. Trimming took 3 bases from V and 1 from J; bases not matched to a gene: 4. The length of the CDR3 is 16 residues. The V gene's germline CDR1 is MNHEY and CDR2 SMNVEV (reference sequence).